This entry features one TCR beta chain sequence. The target antigen is unknown. This specimen comes from a study of T cells expressing NK-cell markers. General study findings and limits: The leading position in the CD3+CD56-NKG2C+ fraction of several donors also went to these clonotypes.

Germline CDR1 reads KGHSH; CDR2 reads LQKENI. This CDR3 is 16 amino acids long. 5'RACE template switching built TCR beta cDNA with unique molecular identifiers. TCRdb reanalyzed the 5' RACE reads, giving one entry per CDR3 protein sequence and no DNA. This sample's table has 300,000 to 450,000 distinct CDR3 sequences. This chain links TRBV18 with TRBJ2-1; TCRdb's D gene call, TRBD2, goes unchecked for lack of DNA. The sequence was collected from a man aged 18 to 69 in good health. The specimen was blood T cells: a sorted CD56 or NKG2C T cell subset, CD4+ or CD8+ T cells, or bulk PBMC T cells (not recorded which). CDR3: CASSAQKAGGYNEQFF.